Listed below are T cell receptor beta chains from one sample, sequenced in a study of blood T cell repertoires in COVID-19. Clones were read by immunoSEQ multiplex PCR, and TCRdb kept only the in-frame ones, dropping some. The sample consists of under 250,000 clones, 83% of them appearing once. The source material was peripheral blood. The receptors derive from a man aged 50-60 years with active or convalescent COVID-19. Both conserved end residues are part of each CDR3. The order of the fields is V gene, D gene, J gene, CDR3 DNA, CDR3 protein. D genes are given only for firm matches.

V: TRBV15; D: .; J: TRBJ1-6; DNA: TGTGCCACCAGCAGGGTCACCTTGTGGCCTCAAGCACCCCTCCACTTT; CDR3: CATSRVTLWPQAPLHF
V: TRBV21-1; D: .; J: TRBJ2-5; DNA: TGTGCCAGTTCACGGCGTCTTAGGGGACAGTTGTTTTGGGAGACCCAGTACTTC; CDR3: CASSRRLRGQLFWETQYF
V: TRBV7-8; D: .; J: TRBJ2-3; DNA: TGTGCCAGCAGCCTCGACTCAAGGGCCCAGAACAGGCCCATTACAGATACGCAGTATTTT; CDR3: CASSLDSRAQNRPITDTQYF
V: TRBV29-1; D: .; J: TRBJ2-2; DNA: TGCAGCGTCCTCCAGGGTTTGGGCACCGGGGAGCTGTTTTTT; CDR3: CSVLQGLGTGELFF
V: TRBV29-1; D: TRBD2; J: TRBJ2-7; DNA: TGCAGCGTTGCTAGCGGGGATTTATACGAGCAGTACTTC; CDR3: CSVASGDLYEQYF
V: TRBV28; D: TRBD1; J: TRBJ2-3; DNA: TGTGCCAGCAGCCCGAGACAGGGTGCCTCGACTAGCACAGATACGCAGTATTTT; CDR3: CASSPRQGASTSTDTQYF
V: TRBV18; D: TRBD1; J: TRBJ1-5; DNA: TGTGCCAGCTCACCCGGGACAGGGGGTTATCAGCCCCAGCATTTT; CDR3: CASSPGTGGYQPQHF
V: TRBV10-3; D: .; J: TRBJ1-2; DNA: TGTGCCATCAGTGAGTCAAACAGCTGGGGCTACACCTTC; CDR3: CAISESNSWGYTF
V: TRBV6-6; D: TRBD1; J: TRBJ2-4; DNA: TGTGCCAGCAGTCTCCCGACAGGGGGCTACGCCAAAAACATTCAGTACTTC; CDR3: CASSLPTGGYAKNIQYF
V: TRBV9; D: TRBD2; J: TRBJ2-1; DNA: TGTGCCAGCAGCCTCCGAACGGGACTAAGAGGCAATGAGCAGTTCTTC; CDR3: CASSLRTGLRGNEQFF
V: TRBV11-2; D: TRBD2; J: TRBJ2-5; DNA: TGTGCCAGCAGCTTAATTGCTAGCGGGGGGGCAGAGACCCAGTACTTC; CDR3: CASSLIASGGAETQYF
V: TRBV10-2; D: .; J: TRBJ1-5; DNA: TGCGCCAGCAGTGAGGAGGGGGATGGGTCGCTCTATAGCAATCAGCCCCAGCATTTT; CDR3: CASSEEGDGSLYSNQPQHF
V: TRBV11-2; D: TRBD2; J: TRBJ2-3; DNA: TGTGCCAGCAGTTTCAGCGGGGGGGAAACAGATACGCAGTATTTT; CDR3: CASSFSGGETDTQYF
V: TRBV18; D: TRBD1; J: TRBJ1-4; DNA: TGTGCCAGCTCACCGACAATCTTGACAGGGGGTAATGAAAAACTGTTTTTT; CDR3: CASSPTILTGGNEKLFF
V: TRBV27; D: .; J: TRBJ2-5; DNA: TGTGCCAGCAGCAAGAGCTTAGCGTTCCAAGAGACCCAGTACTTC; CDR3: CASSKSLAFQETQYF
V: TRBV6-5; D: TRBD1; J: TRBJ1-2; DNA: TGTGCCAGCACCCCGACAGGGGATGGCTACACCTTC; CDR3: CASTPTGDGYTF